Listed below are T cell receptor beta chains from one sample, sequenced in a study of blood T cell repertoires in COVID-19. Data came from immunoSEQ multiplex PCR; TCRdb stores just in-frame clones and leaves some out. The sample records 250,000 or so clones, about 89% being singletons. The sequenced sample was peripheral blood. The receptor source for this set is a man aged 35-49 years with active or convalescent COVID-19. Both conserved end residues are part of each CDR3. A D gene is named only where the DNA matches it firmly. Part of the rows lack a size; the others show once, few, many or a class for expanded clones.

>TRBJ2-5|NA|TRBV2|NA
TGTGCCAGCGAACAGGCGGGGGAGACCCAGTACTTC
CASEQAGETQYF
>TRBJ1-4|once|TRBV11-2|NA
TGTGCCAGCAGCTTAGCTGTATCCGAAAAACTGTTTTTT
CASSLAVSEKLFF
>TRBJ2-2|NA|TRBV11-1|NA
TGTGCCAGCGAAGGGGGCACCGGGGAGCTGTTTTTT
CASEGGTGELFF
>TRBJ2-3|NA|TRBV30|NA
TGTGCCTGGAGTGGGCTAGACGCAACGCAGTATTTT
CAWSGLDATQYF
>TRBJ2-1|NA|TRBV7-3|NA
TGTGCCAGCAGCTTATTCGGGAGCTCCTACAATGAGCAGTTCTTC
CASSLFGSSYNEQFF
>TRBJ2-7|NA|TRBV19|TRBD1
TGTGCCAGTAGGCAACAGGGGGGTCCCTACGAGCAGTACTTC
CASRQQGGPYEQYF
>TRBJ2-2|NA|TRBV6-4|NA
TGTGCCAGCAGTGAATTTTCCCGGTTCGAAACCGGGGAGCTGTTTTTT
CASSEFSRFETGELFF
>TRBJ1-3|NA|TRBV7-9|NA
TGTGCCAGCAGCTCGGACAGACCCTCTGGAAACACCATATATTTT
CASSSDRPSGNTIYF
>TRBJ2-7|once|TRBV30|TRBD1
TGTGCCTGGAGTGTACCCGGACAGGGCCTCTACGAGCAGTACTTC
CAWSVPGQGLYEQYF
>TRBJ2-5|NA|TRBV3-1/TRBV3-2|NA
TGTGCCAGCAGACTATTGGACTTCCCCCAAGAGACCCAGTACTTC
CASRLLDFPQETQYF
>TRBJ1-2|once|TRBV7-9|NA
TGTGCCAGCAGCTTAGGGGGCCTGCTAGGCTACACCTTC
CASSLGGLLGYTF
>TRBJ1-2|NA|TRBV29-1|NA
TGCAGCGTTGACCAGGGCGACGGCAGCTACACCTTC
CSVDQGDGSYTF
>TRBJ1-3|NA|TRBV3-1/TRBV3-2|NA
TGTGCCAGCAGCTTCGACTGGAGAGGAAACACCATATATTTT
CASSFDWRGNTIYF
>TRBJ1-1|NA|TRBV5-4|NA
TGTGCCAGCAGTTGGGGTGCAGGGAGGGACACTGAAGCTTTCTTT
CASSWGAGRDTEAFF
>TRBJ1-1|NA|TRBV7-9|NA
TGTGCCAGCAGCACGATGCCAGGGACAACGGCTAACACTGAAGCTTTCTTT
CASSTMPGTTANTEAFF
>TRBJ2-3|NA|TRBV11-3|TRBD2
TGTGCCAGCAGCTATGGACTAGCGGGAGAGACAGATACGCAGTATTTT
CASSYGLAGETDTQYF
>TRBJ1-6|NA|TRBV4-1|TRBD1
TGCGCCAGGAGACAGGGTCGGCATAATTCACCCCTCCACTTT
CARRQGRHNSPLHF
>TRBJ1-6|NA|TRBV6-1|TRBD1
TGTGCCAGCAGTGAAAGAGGGTGGGACAGAGTTAATTCACCCCTCCACTTT
CASSERGWDRVNSPLHF
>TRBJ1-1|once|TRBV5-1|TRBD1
TGCGCCAGCAGCGCCGGTCAGGGGGTGAACACTGAAGCTTTCTTT
CASSAGQGVNTEAFF
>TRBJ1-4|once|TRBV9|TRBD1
TGTGCCAGCAGCGGAGCCTCGACAGGGCTAGCAGAAAAACTGTTTTTT
CASSGASTGLAEKLFF
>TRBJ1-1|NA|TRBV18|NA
TGTGCCAGCTCACCCCTCGGGACTTCCAGGGCTTTCTTT
CASSPLGTSRAFF
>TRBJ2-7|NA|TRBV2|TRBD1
TGTGCCAGCATCGGACAGGGGCACTACGAGCAGTACTTC
CASIGQGHYEQYF
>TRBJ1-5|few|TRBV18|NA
TGTGCCAGCTCACCTACCGGGGGGAATCAGCCCCAGCATTTT
CASSPTGGNQPQHF
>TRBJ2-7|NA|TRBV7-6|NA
TGTGCCAGCAGAGACGTCGAGGGCGAGCAGTACTTC
CASRDVEGEQYF
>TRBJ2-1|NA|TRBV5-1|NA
TGCGCCAGCAGCTTGGGTTCCTCCTACGACTGGCGATCCAACAATGAGCAGTTCTTC
CASSLGSSYDWRSNNEQFF
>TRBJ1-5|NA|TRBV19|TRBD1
TGTGCCAGTAGCCCGACAGGGAGATCTCAGCCCCAGCATTTT
CASSPTGRSQPQHF